This TCR beta chain was captured in a study of T cells expressing NK-cell markers. Study-level background: Each TCR beta repertoire originated in sorted T cells that were CD3+CD56+NKG2C+, CD3+CD56+NKG2C- or CD3+CD56-NKG2C+.

TCRdb reprocessed the 5' RACE reads; each CDR3 protein has one entry and no DNA is given. The sample spans 5,500 to 7,500 distinct CDR3 sequences; the ten largest clones claim 62%. With respect to this clonotype: Its specificity is unknown.

The CDR3 loop spans 15 amino acids. Germline V lookup: CDR1 MNHNS, CDR2 SASEGT. Notes on the study in general: In 5 to 7 donors, dominant CD3+CD56+NKG2C+ clones formed roughly 1.0-7.5% of CD8+ cells. It is unclear if expanded NKG2C-expressing clones target HCMV antigens. Dominance of the CD3+CD56-NKG2C+ fraction by these clonotypes also held in a few donors.

The receptor was derived from a man aged 18 to 69 in good health. V and J are TRBV6-1 and TRBJ2-7; TCRdb indicates TRBD2, and absent DNA this call remains unverified. Sequenced: blood T cells: a sorted CD56 or NKG2C T cell subset, CD4+ or CD8+ T cells, or bulk PBMC T cells (not recorded which). The CDR3 loop reads CASREFSGGFNEQYF.